This TCR beta chain is from a study of control samples from healthy donors and cancer patients. Trimming removed 5 bases from V and 4 bases from J; junction bases left unmatched: 7. The CDR3 loop spans 14 amino acids. Germline V gene lookup returns CDR1 LNHDA and CDR2 SQIVND (reference sequence). Profiled with immunoSEQ multiplex PCR; TCRdb holds only in-frame clones, not every one. Of about 95,000 clones in the sample, about 85% were seen once. The receptor comes from a woman aged 70-85 years in good health. The specimen sequenced was blood. The chain carries TRBV19 and TRBJ1-1, with 7 nucleotides matching TRBD1. The CDR3 DNA reads as TGTGCCAGTAGTCAAACGACAGGGATCACTGAAGCTTTCTTT. Its translation is CASSQTTGITEAFF.